The clone carrying this T cell receptor beta chain was seen more than once but under ten times. Its antigen is currently unknown. CDR3 length: 14 amino acids. Germline V lookup: CDR1 DFQATT, CDR2 SNEGSKA (reference sequence). Deletions cut 1 base from V and 0 bases from J, with 8 bases between. This sample was taken from a study of T cells after yellow fever vaccination. Overall study: Some fractions had low cell numbers, and these were prepared with SMART-Seq v4 Ultra Low Input. Study-wide results and caveats: Contaminants from the bulk population, in the form of abundant clonotypes, could be found in FACS-sorted repertoires. A weaker but faster secondary response was observed, peaking on day 5 versus 15.

As TCR cDNA was made by 5'RACE template switching, a universal primer site and UMIs were added. TCRdb called the 5' RACE reads again in MiXCR, with one record for every CDR3 protein. This table has fewer than 400,000 distinct CDR3 sequences, 6.2% appearing once. This TCR was sampled from a young man who received the YFV17D yellow fever vaccine. This rearrangement joins TRBV20-1 to TRBJ2-3, with D perhaps matching TRBD1 or TRBD2 (5 bases each). This specimen consisted of PBMCs, obtained 5 days after the yellow fever booster vaccination. The CDR3 DNA sequence: TGCAGTGCTAGAGTTTGGGGGAGCACAGATACGCAGTATTTT. Protein product: CSARVWGSTDTQYF.